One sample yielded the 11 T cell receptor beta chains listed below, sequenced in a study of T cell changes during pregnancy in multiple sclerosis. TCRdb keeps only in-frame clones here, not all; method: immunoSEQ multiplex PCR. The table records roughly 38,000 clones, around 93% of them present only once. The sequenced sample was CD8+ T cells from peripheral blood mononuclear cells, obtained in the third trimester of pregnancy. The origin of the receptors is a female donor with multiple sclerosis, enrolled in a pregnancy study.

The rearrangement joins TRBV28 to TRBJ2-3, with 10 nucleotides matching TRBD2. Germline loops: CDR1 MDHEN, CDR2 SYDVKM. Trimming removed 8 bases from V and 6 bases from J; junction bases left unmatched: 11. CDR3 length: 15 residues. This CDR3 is CASATLLAGADTQYF. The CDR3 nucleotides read TGTGCCAGCGCCACCCTGCTAGCGGGAGCCGATACGCAGTATTTT.

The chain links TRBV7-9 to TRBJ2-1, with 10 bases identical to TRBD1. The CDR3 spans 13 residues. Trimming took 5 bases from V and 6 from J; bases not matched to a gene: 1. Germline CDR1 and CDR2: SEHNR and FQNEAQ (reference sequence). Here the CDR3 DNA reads TGTGCCAGCAGCAGGACAGGGGGCAATGAGCAGTTCTTC. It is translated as CASSRTGGNEQFF.

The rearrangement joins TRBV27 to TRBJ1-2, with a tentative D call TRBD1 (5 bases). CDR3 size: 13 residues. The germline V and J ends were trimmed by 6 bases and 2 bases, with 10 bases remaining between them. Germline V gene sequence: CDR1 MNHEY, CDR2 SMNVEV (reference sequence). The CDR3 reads CASSWGGNYGYTF. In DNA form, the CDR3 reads TGTGCCAGCAGCTGGGGGGGAAACTATGGCTACACCTTC.

DNA of the CDR3: TGTGCCAGCGAGACAAGTGCCGGGGATACATCTTGGGGCAATGAGCAGTTCTTC. Residues: CASETSAGDTSWGNEQFF. The chain links TRBV5-6 to TRBJ2-1, with a possible D match to TRBD2 (5 bases). V lost 7 bases, J lost 6 bases, and 29 bases lay in between. This CDR3 is built from 18 residues. The V gene's germline CDR1 is SGHDT and CDR2 YYEEEE.

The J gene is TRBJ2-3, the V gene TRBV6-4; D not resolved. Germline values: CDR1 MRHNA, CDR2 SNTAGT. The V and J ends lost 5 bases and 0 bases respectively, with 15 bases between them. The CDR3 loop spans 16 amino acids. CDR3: CASSPSTVYSTDTQYF. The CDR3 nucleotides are TGTGCCAGCAGTCCGTCGACTGTTTACAGCACAGATACGCAGTATTTT.

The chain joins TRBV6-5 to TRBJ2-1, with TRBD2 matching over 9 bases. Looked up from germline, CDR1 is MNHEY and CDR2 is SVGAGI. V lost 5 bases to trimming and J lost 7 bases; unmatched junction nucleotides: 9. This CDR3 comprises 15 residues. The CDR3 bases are TGTGCCAGCAGTAGTAGCGGGAGCATGTGGAATGAGCAGTTCTTC. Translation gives CASSSSGSMWNEQFF.

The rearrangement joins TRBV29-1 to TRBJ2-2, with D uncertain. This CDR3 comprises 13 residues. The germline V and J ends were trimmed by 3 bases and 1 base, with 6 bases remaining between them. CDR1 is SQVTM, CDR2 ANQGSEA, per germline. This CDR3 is CSVEAENTGELFF. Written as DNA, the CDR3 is TGCAGCGTTGAGGCTGAGAACACCGGGGAGCTGTTTTTT.

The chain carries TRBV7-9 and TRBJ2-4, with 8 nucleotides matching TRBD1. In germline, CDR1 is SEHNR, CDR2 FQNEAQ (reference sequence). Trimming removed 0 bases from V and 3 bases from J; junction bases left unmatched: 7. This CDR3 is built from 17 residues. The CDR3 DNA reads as TGTGCCAGCAGCTTAGCCCGACTCGGACAGGGCAAAAACATTCAGTACTTC. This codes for CASSLARLGQGKNIQYF.

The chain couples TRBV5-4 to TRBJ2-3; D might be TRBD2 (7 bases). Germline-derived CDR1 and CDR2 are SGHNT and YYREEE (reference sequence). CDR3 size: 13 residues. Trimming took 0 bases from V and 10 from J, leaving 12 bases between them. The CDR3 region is CASSLEGGGAQYF. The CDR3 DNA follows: TGTGCCAGCAGCTTGGAGGGCGGGGGCGCGCAGTATTTT.

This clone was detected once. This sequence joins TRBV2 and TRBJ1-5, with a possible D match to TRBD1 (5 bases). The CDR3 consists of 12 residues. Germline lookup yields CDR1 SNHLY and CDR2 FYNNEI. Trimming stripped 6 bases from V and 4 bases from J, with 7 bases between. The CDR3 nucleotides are TGTGCCAGCAGCCAGGGAAATCAGCCCCAGCATTTT. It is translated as CASSQGNQPQHF.

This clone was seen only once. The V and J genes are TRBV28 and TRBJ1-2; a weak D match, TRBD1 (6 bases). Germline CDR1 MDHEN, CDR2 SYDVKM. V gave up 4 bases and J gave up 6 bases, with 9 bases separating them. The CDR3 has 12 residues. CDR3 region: CASSSGANGYTF. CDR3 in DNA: TGTGCCAGCAGTTCAGGGGCAAATGGCTACACCTTC.